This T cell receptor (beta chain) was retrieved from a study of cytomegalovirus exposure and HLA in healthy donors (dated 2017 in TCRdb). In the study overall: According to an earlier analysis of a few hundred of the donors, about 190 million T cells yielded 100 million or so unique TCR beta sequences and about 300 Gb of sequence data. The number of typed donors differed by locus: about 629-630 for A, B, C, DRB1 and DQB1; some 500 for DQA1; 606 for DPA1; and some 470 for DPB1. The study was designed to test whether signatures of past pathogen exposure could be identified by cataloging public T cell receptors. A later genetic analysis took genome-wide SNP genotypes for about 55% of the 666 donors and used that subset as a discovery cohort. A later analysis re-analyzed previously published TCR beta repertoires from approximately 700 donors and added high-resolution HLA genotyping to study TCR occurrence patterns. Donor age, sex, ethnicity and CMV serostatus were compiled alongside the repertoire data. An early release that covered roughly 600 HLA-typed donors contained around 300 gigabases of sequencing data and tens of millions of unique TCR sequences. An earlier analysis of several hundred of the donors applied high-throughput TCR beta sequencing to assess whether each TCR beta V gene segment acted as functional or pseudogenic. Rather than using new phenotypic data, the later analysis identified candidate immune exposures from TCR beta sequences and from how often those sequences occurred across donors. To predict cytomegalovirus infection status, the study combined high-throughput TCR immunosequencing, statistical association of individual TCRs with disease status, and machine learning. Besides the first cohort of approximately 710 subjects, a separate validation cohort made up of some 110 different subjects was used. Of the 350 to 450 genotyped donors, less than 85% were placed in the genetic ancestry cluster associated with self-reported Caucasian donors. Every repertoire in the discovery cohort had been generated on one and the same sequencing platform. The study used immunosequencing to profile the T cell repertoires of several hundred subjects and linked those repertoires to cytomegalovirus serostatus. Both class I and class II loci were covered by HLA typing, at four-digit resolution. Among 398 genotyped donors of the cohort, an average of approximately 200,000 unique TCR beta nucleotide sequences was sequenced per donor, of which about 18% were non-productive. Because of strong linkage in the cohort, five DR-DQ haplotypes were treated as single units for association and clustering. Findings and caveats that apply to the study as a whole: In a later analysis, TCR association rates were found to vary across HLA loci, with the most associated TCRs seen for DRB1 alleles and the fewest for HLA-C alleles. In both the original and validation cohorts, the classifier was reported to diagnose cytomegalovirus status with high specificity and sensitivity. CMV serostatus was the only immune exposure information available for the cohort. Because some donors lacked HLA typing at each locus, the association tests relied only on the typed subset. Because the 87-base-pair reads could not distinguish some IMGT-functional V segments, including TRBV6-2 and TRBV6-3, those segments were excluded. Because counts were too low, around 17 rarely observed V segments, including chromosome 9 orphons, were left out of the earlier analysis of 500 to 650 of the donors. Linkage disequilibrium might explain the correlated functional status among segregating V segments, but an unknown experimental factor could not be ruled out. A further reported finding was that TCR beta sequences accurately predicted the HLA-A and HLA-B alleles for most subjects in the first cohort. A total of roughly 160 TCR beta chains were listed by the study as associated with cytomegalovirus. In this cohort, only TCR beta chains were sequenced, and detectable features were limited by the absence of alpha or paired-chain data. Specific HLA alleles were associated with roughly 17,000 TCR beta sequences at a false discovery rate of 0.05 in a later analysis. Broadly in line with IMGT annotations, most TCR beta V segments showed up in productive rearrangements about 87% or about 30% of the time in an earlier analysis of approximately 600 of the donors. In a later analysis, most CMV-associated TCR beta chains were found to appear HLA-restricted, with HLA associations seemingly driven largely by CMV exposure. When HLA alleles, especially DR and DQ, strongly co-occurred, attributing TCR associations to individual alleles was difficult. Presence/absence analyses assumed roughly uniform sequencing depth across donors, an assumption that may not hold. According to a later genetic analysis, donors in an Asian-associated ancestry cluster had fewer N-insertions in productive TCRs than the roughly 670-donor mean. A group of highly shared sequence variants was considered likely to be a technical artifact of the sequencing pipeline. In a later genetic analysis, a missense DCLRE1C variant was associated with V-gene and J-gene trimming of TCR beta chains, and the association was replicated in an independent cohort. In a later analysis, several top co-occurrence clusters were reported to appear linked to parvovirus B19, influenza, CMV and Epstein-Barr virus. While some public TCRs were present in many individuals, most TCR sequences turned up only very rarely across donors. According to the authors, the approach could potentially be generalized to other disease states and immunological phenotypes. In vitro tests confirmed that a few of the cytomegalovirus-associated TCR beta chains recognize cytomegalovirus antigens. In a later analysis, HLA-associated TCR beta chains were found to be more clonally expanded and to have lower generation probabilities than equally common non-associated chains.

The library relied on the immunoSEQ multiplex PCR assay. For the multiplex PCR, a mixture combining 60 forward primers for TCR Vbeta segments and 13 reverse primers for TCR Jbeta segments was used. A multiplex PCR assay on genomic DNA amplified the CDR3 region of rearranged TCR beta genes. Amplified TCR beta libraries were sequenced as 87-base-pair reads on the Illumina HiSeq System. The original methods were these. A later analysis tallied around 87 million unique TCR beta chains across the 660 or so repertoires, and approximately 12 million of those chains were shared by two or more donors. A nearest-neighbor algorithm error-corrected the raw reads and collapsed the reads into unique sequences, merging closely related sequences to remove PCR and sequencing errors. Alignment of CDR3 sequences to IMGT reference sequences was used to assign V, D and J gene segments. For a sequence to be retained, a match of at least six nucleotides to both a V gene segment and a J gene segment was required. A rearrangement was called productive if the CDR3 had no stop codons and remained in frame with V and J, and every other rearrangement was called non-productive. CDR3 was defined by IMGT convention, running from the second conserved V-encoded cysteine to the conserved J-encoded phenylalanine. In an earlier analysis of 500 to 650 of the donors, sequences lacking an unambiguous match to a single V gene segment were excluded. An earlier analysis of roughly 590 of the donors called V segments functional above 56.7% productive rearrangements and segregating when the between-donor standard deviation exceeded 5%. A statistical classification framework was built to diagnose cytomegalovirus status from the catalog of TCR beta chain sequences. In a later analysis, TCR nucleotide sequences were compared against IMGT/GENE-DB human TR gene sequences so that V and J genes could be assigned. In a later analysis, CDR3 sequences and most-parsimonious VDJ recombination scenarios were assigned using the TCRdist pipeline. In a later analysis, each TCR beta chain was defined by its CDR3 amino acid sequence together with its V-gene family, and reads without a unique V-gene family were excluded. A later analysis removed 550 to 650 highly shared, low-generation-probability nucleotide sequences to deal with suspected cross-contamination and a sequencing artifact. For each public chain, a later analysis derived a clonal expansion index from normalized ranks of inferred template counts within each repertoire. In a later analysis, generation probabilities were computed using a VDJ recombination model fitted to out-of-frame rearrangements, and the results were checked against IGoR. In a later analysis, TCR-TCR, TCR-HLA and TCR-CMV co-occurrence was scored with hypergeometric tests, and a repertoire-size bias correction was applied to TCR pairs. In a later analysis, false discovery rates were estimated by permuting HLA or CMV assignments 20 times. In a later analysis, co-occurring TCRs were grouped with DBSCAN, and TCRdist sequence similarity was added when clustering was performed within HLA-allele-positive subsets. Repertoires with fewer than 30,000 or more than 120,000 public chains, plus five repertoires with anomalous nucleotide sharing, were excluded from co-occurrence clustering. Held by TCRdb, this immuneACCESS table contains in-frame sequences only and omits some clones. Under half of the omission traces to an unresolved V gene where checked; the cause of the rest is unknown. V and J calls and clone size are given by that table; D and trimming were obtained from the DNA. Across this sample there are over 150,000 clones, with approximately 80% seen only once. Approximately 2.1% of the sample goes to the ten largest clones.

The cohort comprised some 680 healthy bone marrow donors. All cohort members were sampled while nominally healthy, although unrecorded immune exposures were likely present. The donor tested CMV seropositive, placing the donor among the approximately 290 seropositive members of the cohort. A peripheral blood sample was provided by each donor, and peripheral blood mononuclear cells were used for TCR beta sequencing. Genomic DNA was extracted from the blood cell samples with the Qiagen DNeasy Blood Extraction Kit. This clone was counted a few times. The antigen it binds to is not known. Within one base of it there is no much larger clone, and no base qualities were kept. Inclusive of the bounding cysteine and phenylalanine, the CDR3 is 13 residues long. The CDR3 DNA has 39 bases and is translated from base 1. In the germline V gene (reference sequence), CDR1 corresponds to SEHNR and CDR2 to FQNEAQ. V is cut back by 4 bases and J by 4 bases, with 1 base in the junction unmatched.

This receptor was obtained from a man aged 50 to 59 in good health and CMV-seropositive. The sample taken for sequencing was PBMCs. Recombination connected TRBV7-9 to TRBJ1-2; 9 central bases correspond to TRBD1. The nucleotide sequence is TGTGCCAGCAGCTCGACAGGGGGCTATGGCTACACCTTC. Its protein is CASSSTGGYGYTF.